The 4 T cell receptor beta chains below were found in one sample sequenced in a study of human T cells and chemical hapten exposure. Each CDR3 protein is one row after TCRdb ran MiXCR on the RACE reads. Of 30,000 or so distinct CDR3 sequences in the sample, around 6% were seen once. Time point indicated: patch test 3, about 24 weeks after DPC sensitization. Treatment described: therapeutic diphenylcyclopropenone sensitization with weekly scalp DPC. Sequencing used whole blood, obtained in connection with sensitization to the hapten diphenylcyclopropenone (DPC). The receptors were gathered from a man between 25 and 39 years old with alopecia areata. Some clones in this sample may be carry-over from other donors' samples.

This clonotype has just a few counts. The rearrangement uses TRBV3-2 and TRBJ2-5; TRBD2, as called in the table, went unchecked against the DNA. TRBV3-2 is flagged as a pseudogene. This CDR3 region has 16 residues. Here the CDR3 reads CASSQERLALEGTQYF. The CDR3, as DNA: TGTGCCAGCAGCCAAGAGAGACTAGCACTGGAAGGGACCCAGTACTTC.

This clonotype has just a few counts. The rearrangement joins TRBV20-1 to TRBJ1-1, with a possible D match to TRBD1 (5 bases). The germline V gene encodes CDR1 DFQATT and CDR2 SNEGSKA (reference sequence). This CDR3 spans 13 amino acids. V lost 3 bases to trimming and J lost 5 bases, with 13 bases between them. The CDR3 DNA is TGCAGTGCTAGTGGTGGGGGTTGGACTGAAGCTTTCTTT. Residues: CSASGGGWTEAFF.

This clonotype was observed many times. The rearrangement uses TRBV7-2 and TRBJ2-3; TRBD2 might be the D (5 bases). Germline lookup yields CDR1 SGHTA and CDR2 FQGNSA. CDR3 size: 16 residues. The V end was cut by 0 bases, the J end by 3 bases, with 13 bases between. The CDR3 DNA reads TGTGCCAGCAGCTTAGCGTCTACTAGGGAGACAGATACGCAGTATTTT. Its translation is CASSLASTRETDTQYF.

In its sample, this clonotype was seen many times. The chain combines TRBV10-2 with TRBJ2-5; D might be TRBD1 (6 bases). CDR1 and CDR2 (germline): WSHSY, SAAADI. Trimming removed 3 bases from V and 1 base from J, with 12 bases in between. CDR3 length: 15 residues. The chain's CDR3 is CASSDPRGPQETQYF. The CDR3 nucleotides are TGCGCCAGCAGTGATCCCAGGGGACCCCAAGAGACCCAGTACTTC.